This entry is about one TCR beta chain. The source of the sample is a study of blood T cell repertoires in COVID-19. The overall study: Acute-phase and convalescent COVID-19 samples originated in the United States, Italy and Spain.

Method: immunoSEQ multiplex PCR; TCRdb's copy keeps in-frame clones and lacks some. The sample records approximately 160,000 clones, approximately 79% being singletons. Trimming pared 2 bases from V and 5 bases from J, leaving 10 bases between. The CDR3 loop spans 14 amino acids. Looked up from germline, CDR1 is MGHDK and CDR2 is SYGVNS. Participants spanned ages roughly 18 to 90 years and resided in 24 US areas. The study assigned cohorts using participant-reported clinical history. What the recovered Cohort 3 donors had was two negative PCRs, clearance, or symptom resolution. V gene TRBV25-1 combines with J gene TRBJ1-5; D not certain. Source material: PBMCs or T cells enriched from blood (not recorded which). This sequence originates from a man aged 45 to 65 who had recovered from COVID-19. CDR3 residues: CASSESRIDQPQHF. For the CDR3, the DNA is TGTGCCAGCAGTGAAAGCAGGATAGATCAGCCCCAGCATTTT.